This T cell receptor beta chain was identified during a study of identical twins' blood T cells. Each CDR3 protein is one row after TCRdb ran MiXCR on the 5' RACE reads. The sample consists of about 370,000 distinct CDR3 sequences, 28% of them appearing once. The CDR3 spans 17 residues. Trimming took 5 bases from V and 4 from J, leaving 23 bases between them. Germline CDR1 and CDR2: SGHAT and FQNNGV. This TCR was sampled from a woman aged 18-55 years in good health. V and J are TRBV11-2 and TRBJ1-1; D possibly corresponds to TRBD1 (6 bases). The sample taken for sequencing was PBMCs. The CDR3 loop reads CASSTNGYRVRSTEAFF. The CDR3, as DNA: TGTGCCAGCAGCACAAACGGGTACAGGGTGAGGTCCACTGAAGCTTTCTTT.